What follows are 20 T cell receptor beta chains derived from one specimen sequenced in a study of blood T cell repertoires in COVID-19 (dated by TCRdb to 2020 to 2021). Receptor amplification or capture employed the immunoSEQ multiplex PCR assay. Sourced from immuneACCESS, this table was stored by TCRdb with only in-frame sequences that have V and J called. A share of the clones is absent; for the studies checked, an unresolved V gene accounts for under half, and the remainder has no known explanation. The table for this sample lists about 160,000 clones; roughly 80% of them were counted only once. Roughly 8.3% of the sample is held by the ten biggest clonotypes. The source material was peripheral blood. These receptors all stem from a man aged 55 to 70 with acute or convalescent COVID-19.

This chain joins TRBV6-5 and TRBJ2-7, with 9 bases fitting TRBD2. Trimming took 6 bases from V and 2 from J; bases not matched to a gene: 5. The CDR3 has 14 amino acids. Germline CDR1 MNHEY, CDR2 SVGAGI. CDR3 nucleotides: TGTGCCAGCAGCGTAGCGGGGGAAACCTACGAGCAGTACTTC. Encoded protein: CASSVAGETYEQYF.

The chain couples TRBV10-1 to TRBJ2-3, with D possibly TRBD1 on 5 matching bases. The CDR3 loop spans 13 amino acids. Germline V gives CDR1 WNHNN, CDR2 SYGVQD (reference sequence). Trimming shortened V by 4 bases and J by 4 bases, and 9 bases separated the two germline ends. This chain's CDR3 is CASSAQGADTQYF. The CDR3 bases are TGCGCCAGCAGTGCTCAGGGCGCAGATACGCAGTATTTT.

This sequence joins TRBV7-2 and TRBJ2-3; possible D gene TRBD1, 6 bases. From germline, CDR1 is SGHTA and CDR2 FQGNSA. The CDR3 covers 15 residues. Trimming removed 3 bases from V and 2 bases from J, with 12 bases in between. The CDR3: CASSFTGSFTDTQYF. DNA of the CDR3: TGTGCCAGCAGCTTCACAGGGTCATTCACAGATACGCAGTATTTT.

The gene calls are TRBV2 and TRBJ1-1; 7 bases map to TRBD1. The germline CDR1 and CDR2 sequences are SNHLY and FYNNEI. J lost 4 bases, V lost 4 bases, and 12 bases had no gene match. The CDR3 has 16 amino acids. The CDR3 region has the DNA TGTGCCAGCAGTGGTTTCCGTAAGGGGGCTGTCACTGAAGCTTTCTTT. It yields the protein CASSGFRKGAVTEAFF.

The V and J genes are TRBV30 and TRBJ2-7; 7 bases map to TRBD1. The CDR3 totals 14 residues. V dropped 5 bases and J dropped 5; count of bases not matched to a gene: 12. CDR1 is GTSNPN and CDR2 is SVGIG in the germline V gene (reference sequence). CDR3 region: CAWRETGLDHEQYF. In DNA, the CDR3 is TGTGCCTGGCGCGAGACAGGGTTGGACCACGAGCAGTACTTC.

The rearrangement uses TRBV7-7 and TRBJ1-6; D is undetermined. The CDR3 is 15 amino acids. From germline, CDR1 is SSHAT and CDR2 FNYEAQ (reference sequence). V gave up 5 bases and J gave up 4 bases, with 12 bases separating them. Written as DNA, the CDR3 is TGTGCCAGCAGCGCCTCCTCGGGATATAATTCACCCCTCCACTTT. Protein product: CASSASSGYNSPLHF.

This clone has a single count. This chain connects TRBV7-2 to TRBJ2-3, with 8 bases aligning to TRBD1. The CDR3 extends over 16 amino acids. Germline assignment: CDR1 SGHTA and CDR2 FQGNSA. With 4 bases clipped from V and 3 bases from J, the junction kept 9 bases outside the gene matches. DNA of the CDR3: TGTGCCAGCAGCTCCGGTGACAGGGGTTGGACAGATACGCAGTATTTT. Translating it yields CASSSGDRGWTDTQYF.

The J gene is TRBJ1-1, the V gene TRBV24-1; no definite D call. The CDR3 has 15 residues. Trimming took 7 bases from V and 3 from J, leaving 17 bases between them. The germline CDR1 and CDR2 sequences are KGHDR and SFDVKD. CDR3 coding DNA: TGTGCCACCAGCACCGCCGGGGAGGGAGACACTGAAGCTTTCTTT. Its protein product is CATSTAGEGDTEAFF.

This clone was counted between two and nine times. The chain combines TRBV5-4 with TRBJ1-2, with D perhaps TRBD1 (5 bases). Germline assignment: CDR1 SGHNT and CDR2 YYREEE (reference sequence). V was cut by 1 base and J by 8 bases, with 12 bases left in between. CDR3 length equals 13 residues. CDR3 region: CASSLIGVGGYTF. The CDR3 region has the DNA TGTGCCAGCAGCTTGATAGGGGTGGGCGGCTACACCTTC. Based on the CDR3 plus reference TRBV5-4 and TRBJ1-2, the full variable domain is ETGVTQSPTHLIKTRGQQVTLRCSSQSGHNTVSWYQQALGQGPQFIFQYYREEENGRGNFPPRFSGLQFPNYSSELNVNALELDDSALYLCASSLIGVGGYTFGSGTRLTVV.

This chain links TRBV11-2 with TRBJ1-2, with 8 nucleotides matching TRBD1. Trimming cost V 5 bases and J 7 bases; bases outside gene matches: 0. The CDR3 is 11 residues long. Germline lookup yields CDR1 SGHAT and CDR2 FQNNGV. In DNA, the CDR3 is TGTGCCAGCAGCACAGGGGGTGGCTACACCTTC. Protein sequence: CASSTGGGYTF.

The DNA for the CDR3 is TGTGCCAGCAGCACCGGACAGGGAAACACTGAAGCTTTCTTT. Protein product: CASSTGQGNTEAFF. The chain couples TRBV6-5 to TRBJ1-1, with 8 bases lining up with TRBD1. CDR3 length equals 14 residues. V lost 6 bases, J lost 2 bases, and 5 bases stayed unmatched. Germline loops: CDR1 MNHEY, CDR2 SVGAGI.

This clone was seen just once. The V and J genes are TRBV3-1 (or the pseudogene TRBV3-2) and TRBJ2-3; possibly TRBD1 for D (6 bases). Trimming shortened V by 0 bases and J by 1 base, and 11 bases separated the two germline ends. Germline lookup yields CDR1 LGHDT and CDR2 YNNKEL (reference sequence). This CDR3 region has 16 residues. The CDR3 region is CASSQEAGVGTDTQYF. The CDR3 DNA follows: TGTGCCAGCAGCCAAGAGGCAGGGGTTGGCACAGATACGCAGTATTTT.

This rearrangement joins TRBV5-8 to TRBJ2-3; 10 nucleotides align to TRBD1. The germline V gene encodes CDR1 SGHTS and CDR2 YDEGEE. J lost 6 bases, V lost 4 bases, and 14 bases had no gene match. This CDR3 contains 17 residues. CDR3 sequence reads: CASSPSGTGEERDTQYF. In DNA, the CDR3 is TGTGCCAGCAGCCCCTCGGGGACAGGGGAGGAGAGGGATACGCAGTATTTT.

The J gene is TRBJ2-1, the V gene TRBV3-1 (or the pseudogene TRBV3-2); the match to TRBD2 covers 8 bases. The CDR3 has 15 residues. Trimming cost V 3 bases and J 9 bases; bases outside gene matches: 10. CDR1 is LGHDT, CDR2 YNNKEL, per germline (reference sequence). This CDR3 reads CASSHLAGGLSEQFF. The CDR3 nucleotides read TGTGCCAGCAGCCACCTAGCGGGCGGGCTGAGTGAGCAGTTCTTC.

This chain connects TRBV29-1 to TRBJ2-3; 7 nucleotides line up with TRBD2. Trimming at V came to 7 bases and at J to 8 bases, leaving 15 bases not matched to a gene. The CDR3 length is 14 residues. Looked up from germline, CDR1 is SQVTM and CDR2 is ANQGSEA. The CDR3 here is CSATGGFGLGTQYF. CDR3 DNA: TGCAGCGCCACCGGGGGGTTCGGACTGGGTACGCAGTATTTT.

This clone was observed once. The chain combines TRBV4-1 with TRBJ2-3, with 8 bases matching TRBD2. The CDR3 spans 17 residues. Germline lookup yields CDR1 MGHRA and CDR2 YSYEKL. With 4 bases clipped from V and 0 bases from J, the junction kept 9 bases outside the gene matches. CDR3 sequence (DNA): TGCGCCAGCAGCCCAAGAACTAGCGGAGAAAGCACAGATACGCAGTATTTT. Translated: CASSPRTSGESTDTQYF.

Here the CDR3 DNA reads TGTGCCAGTAGTATAGGAACCCTGGGCCAGCCCCAGCATTTT. Residues: CASSIGTLGQPQHF. The chain carries TRBV19 and TRBJ1-5; D gene uncertain. Germline V CDR1 and CDR2: LNHDA, SQIVND (reference sequence). The CDR3 totals 14 residues. The germline V and J ends were trimmed by 1 base and 7 bases, with 11 bases remaining between them.

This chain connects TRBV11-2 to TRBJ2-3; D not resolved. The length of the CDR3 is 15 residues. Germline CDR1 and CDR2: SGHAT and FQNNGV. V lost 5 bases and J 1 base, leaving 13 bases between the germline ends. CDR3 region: CASSADLSRTDTQYF. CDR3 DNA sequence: TGTGCCAGCAGCGCAGACTTGTCCCGCACAGATACGCAGTATTTT.

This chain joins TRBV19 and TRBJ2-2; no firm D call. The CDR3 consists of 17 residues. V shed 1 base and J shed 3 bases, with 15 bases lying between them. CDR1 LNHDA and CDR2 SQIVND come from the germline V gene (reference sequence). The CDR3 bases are TGTGCCAGTAGTATAGGGTCCGTGGCATCCCACACCGGGGAGCTGTTTTTT. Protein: CASSIGSVASHTGELFF.

CDR3 DNA sequence: TGTGCCAGCAGCTCCTTCCCACAGGGGGCTAATGAAAAACTGTTTTTT. Amino acid sequence: CASSSFPQGANEKLFF. The rearrangement uses TRBV7-8 and TRBJ1-4; 8 bases agree with TRBD1. From germline, CDR1 is SGHVS and CDR2 FQNEAQ. There are 16 residues in the CDR3. J was trimmed by 3 bases and V by 4 bases; bases with no gene match: 7.